This passage covers 26 T cell receptor beta chains from one sample sequenced in a study of blood T cell repertoires in COVID-19. Assay used: immunoSEQ multiplex PCR; TCRdb lists only in-frame clones, some missing. The data hold tens of thousands of clones, with around 82% observed a single time. The source material was peripheral blood. The receptors shown here come from a man at least 80 years old with active or convalescent COVID-19.

V and J are TRBV12-3 or TRBV12-4 and TRBJ1-1, with a possible D match to TRBD1 (5 bases). The CDR3 sequence is 12 residues long. V was pared by 11 bases and J by 4 bases, with 14 bases between. The DNA of the CDR3 is TGTGCCTCGAACGCCGGGGGCACTGAAGCTTTCTTT. Its protein product is CASNAGGTEAFF.

The chain recombines TRBV7-7 with TRBJ2-5; 9 positions agree with TRBD2. Per germline, CDR1 SSHAT and CDR2 FNYEAQ (reference sequence). This CDR3 is built from 15 residues. J gave up 5 bases and V 5 bases, and 9 bases lay outside the gene matches. In DNA, the CDR3 is TGTGCCAGCAGCAAAACAGCGGGGGGTGATGAGACCCAGTACTTC. This encodes CASSKTAGGDETQYF.

The chain has TRBV11-3 and TRBJ2-3; 15 nucleotides agree with TRBD2. V gave up 5 bases and J gave up 3 bases; unmatched junction bases: 15. Germline CDR1 reads SGHNT; CDR2 reads YENEEA. This CDR3 has 20 residues. CDR3 coding DNA: TGTGCCAGCAGCCTCCGGCGGCTCCCGGGACTAGCGGGGGGAACAGATACGCAGTATTTT. Its translation: CASSLRRLPGLAGGTDTQYF.

The chain recombines TRBV11-3 with TRBJ2-3; possible D gene TRBD1, 6 bases. Germline V gene sequence: CDR1 SGHNT, CDR2 YENEEA. The CDR3 spans 14 residues. Trimming shortened V by 9 bases and J by 2 bases, and 15 bases separated the two germline ends. CDR3 in DNA: TGTGCCAGTAAACAGGGAGAGGACACAGATACGCAGTATTTT. This codes for CASKQGEDTDTQYF. Using reference TRBV11-3 and TRBJ2-3 for the parts outside the CDR3, the full variable domain is EAGVVQSPRYKIIEKKQPVAFWCNPISGHNTLYWYLQNLGQGPELLIRYENEEAVDDSQLPKDRFSAERLKGVDSTLKIQPAELGDSAVYLCASKQGEDTDTQYFGPGTRLTVL.

CDR3 residues: CASSSTADTQYF. The CDR3 DNA sequence: TGTGCCAGCAGTTCCACGGCAGATACGCAGTATTTT. This rearrangement joins TRBV6-5 to TRBJ2-3; unclear D gene. The CDR3 spans 12 residues. Trimming stripped 4 bases from V and 4 bases from J, with 6 bases between. Germline V CDR1 and CDR2: MNHEY, SVGAGI.

J is TRBJ2-5 and V is TRBV2; 15 positions match TRBD2. The CDR3 has 17 residues. V lost 6 bases to trimming and J lost 5 bases; unmatched junction nucleotides: 10. From germline, CDR1 is SNHLY and CDR2 FYNNEI. CDR3 loop: CASSGLAGGPPRETQYF. The CDR3, as DNA: TGTGCCAGCAGCGGACTAGCGGGAGGGCCGCCCCGGGAGACCCAGTACTTC.

This clone was detected only a few times. The chain has TRBV3-1 (or the pseudogene TRBV3-2) and TRBJ2-3; 8 positions agree with TRBD2. Germline trimming cut 1 base from V and 4 bases from J; bases unmatched to any gene: 1. CDR1 and CDR2 (germline): LGHDT, YNNKEL (reference sequence). This CDR3 contains 14 residues. DNA for the CDR3: TGTGCCAGCAGCCAAGGCGGGAGGCCAGATACGCAGTATTTT. Protein product: CASSQGGRPDTQYF.

The rearrangement links TRBV19 to TRBJ2-1, with 10 bases lining up with TRBD2. There are 14 residues in the CDR3. With V trimmed by 6 bases and J by 7 bases, 6 bases remained unmatched. Germline loops: CDR1 LNHDA, CDR2 SQIVND (reference sequence). CDR3 sequence: CASRGLAGVNEQFF. As DNA, the CDR3 is TGTGCCAGTAGAGGCCTAGCGGGAGTGAATGAGCAGTTCTTC.

J is TRBJ2-7 and V is TRBV14; D ambiguous. V was cut by 0 bases and J by 3 bases, with 9 bases left in between. From germline, CDR1 is SGHDN and CDR2 FVKESK. CDR3 length equals 14 residues. In DNA form, the CDR3 reads TGTGCCAGCAGCCAAGACGGGTCCTTCTACGAGCAGTACTTC. As protein: CASSQDGSFYEQYF.

The V gene is TRBV12-3 or TRBV12-4, the J gene TRBJ1-1; 7 bases line up with TRBD1. CDR3 length equals 12 residues. With V trimmed by 6 bases and J by 6 bases, 4 bases remained unmatched. Here the CDR3 DNA reads TGTGCCAGCAGGCAAGACAGGGCTGAAGCTTTCTTT. It specifies CASRQDRAEAFF.

This sequence joins TRBV2 and TRBJ1-1; D remains unclear. The CDR3 is 12 residues long. V was shortened by 7 bases and J by 5 bases, with 11 bases between the two germline ends. Germline values: CDR1 SNHLY, CDR2 FYNNEI. The CDR3 bases are TGTGCCAGCAAACGGGGTGGAACTGAAGCTTTCTTT. Translating it yields CASKRGGTEAFF.

This rearrangement joins TRBV12-5 to TRBJ2-5, with 10 bases fitting TRBD2. The CDR3 extends over 19 amino acids. After removal of 7 bases from V and 5 bases from J, the junction contained 22 bases not matched to a gene. Germline assignment: CDR1 LGHNT and CDR2 FRNRAP. CDR3 nucleotide sequence: TGTGCTAGTGCCACTTCCCTGGTGTCTAGCGGGAGTGCGGGGGAGACCCAGTACTTC. Translation: CASATSLVSSGSAGETQYF.

The chain recombines TRBV29-1 with TRBJ1-5, with TRBD1 as a possible D gene (5 bases). CDR3 length equals 15 residues. Trimming removed 7 bases at V and 4 bases at J, with 20 bases between. CDR1 and CDR2 from the germline V gene are SQVTM and ANQGSEA. The CDR3 DNA sequence: TGCAGCGCAGCGACGGGGGGATTGGGAAATCAGCCCCAGCATTTT. Protein sequence: CSAATGGLGNQPQHF.

V is TRBV5-5 and J is TRBJ1-3; D unclear. Looked up from germline, CDR1 is SGHKS and CDR2 is YYEKEE (reference sequence). Trimming removed 0 bases from V and 4 bases from J, with 8 bases in between. The CDR3 covers 14 residues. In nucleotides, the CDR3 is TGTGCCAGCAGCTTGGCCCCCCTCGGAAACACCATATATTTT. This translates into CASSLAPLGNTIYF.

This clone was counted between two and nine times. The chain combines TRBV7-3 with TRBJ1-1, with no clear D. The V gene's germline CDR1 is SGHTA and CDR2 FQGTGA. V was cut by 5 bases and J by 1 base, with 8 bases left in between. The CDR3 totals 13 residues. The CDR3 DNA reads as TGTGCCAGCAGCGAAAGCCCGAACACTGAAGCTTTCTTT. Encoded protein: CASSESPNTEAFF.

This clone has a count of ten or more. The chain couples TRBV7-6 to TRBJ1-6, with 9 bases that match TRBD1. Trimming at V came to 5 bases and at J to 10 bases, leaving 6 bases not matched to a gene. CDR1 is SGHVS and CDR2 is FNYEAQ in the germline V gene. This CDR3 contains 14 residues. CDR3 region: CASSQGQGRSPLHF. The CDR3 region has the DNA TGTGCCAGCAGCCAGGGACAGGGTAGATCACCCCTCCACTTT.

The chain joins TRBV10-2 to TRBJ2-5; 7 bases map to TRBD2. Losses at the gene ends were 8 bases for V and 4 bases for J; bases not matched to a gene: 7. The V gene's germline CDR1 is WSHSY and CDR2 SAAADI. CDR3 length: 13 residues. The CDR3 sequence: CASGGTNLETQYF. The CDR3 region has the DNA TGCGCCAGCGGCGGGACTAATTTAGAGACCCAGTACTTC.

CDR3 sequence (DNA): TGTGCCAGCAGCTTAATCCCGGGTGGGAACACTGAAGCTTTCTTT. It yields the protein CASSLIPGGNTEAFF. This chain connects TRBV11-2 to TRBJ1-1; D not certain. CDR3 size: 15 residues. The germline CDR1 and CDR2 sequences are SGHAT and FQNNGV. Trimming removed 2 bases at V and 1 base at J, with 11 bases between.

This clone has more than one count but fewer than ten. The genes are TRBV12-2 and TRBJ1-4; the DNA was not compared with TRBD1, the D call given in the table. TRBV12-2 is flagged as a pseudogene. The CDR3 is 19 amino acids. This chain's CDR3 is CASRSYPTQGSATNEKLFF. The DNA for the CDR3 is TGTGCAAGTCGCTCCTACCCGACCCAGGGGTCCGCAACTAATGAAAAACTGTTTTTT.

The CDR3 loop is CASSQDFGANTEAFF. The CDR3 nucleotides read TGTGCCAGCAGCCAAGATTTTGGGGCGAACACTGAAGCTTTCTTT. The J gene is TRBJ1-1, the V gene TRBV3-1 (or the pseudogene TRBV3-2); D perhaps matches TRBD1 (5 bases). The CDR3 sequence is 15 residues long. Trimming took 0 bases from V and 1 from J, leaving 9 bases between them. Germline assignment: CDR1 LGHDT and CDR2 YNNKEL (reference sequence).

V usage is TRBV5-1 and J usage is TRBJ2-6, with 7 positions matching TRBD1. This CDR3 region has 19 residues. V was clipped by 4 bases and J by 2 bases; unmatched bases: 15. Germline lookup yields CDR1 SGHRS and CDR2 YFSETQ. CDR3 in amino acids: CASSHGFGTADPGANVLTF. The CDR3 DNA reads TGCGCCAGCAGCCATGGTTTCGGGACAGCCGATCCTGGGGCCAACGTCCTGACTTTC.

V and J are TRBV6-1 and TRBJ1-3, with D perhaps TRBD1 (6 bases). Germline lookup yields CDR1 MNHNS and CDR2 SASEGT. CDR3 length: 16 amino acids. Trimming left V 3 bases short and J 4 bases short, with 16 bases between. CDR3 nucleotide sequence: TGTGCCAGCAGTGACCGGACAGCGGACCCAGGAAACACCATATATTTT. It specifies CASSDRTADPGNTIYF.

The chain links TRBV9 to TRBJ2-7, with 11 bases lining up with TRBD2. CDR3 size: 18 residues. V shed 1 base, J shed 1 base, and the junction held 10 bases outside the gene matches. CDR1 SGDLS and CDR2 YYNGEE come from the germline V gene. The CDR3 nucleotides are TGTGCCAGCAGCGTAAGGGAAGGGCTAGCGGGGGGATCCTACGAGCAGTACTTC. Amino acid sequence: CASSVREGLAGGSYEQYF.

The V and J genes are TRBV5-6 and TRBJ2-6; tentative D call: TRBD1 (5 bases). V dropped 3 bases and J dropped 1 base, with 5 bases sitting between them. Germline V CDR1 and CDR2: SGHDT, YYEEEE. The CDR3 totals 14 residues. The CDR3 DNA sequence: TGTGCCAGCAGCTCAGGGTCTGGGGCCAACGTCCTGACTTTC. This codes for CASSSGSGANVLTF.

V is TRBV10-3 and J is TRBJ1-2; 7 nucleotides line up with TRBD1. The length of the CDR3 is 14 residues. Germline V lookup: CDR1 ENHRY, CDR2 SYGVKD. The ends lost 2 bases at V and 7 bases at J; junction bases unmatched: 7. The CDR3 region is CAISETTGATGYTF. In DNA form, the CDR3 reads TGTGCCATCAGTGAGACCACAGGGGCGACTGGCTACACCTTC.

The sample holds a few counts of this clone. CDR3 protein: CASSAPGQGAYEQYF. CDR3 nucleotide sequence: TGTGCCAGTAGTGCACCGGGACAGGGGGCCTACGAGCAGTACTTC. V is TRBV19 and J is TRBJ2-7; 11 positions agree with TRBD1. This CDR3 region has 15 residues. V gave up 5 bases and J gave up 2 bases; unmatched junction bases: 5. Germline V gene sequence: CDR1 LNHDA, CDR2 SQIVND (reference sequence).